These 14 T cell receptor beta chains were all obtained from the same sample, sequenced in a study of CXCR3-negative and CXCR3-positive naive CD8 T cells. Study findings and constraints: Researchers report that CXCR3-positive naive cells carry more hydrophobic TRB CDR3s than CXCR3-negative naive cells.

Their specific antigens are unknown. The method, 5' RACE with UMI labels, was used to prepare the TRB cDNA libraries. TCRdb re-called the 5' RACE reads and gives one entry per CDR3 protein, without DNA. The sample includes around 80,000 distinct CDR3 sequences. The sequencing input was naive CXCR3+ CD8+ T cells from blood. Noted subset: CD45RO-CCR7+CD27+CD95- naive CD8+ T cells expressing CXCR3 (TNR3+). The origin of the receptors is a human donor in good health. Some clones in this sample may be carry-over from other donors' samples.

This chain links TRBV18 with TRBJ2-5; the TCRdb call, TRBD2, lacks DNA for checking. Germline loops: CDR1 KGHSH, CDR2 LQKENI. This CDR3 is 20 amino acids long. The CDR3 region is CASSPTGTGLAALGQGTQYF.

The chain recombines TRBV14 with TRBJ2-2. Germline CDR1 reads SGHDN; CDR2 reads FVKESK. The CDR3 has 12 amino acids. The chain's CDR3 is CASSQGVAELFF.

CDR3 amino acids: CASGAGGRYNEQFF. V and J are TRBV28 and TRBJ2-1; no DNA is available, so the TRBD1 call from TCRdb remains unchecked. This CDR3 comprises 14 residues. Germline V gene sequence: CDR1 MDHEN, CDR2 SYDVKM.

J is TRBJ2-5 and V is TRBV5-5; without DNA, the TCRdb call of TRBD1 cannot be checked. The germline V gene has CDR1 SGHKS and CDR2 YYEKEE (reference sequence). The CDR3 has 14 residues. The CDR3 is CASSPATGGETQYF.

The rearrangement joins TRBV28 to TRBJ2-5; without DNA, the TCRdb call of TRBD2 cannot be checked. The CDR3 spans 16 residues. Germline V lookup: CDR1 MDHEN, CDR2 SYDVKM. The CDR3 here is CASNWGLAGVQETQYF.

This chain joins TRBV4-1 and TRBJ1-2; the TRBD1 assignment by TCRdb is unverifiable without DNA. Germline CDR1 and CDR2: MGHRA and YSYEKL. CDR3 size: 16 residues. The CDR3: CASSQRTVPTNYGHTF.

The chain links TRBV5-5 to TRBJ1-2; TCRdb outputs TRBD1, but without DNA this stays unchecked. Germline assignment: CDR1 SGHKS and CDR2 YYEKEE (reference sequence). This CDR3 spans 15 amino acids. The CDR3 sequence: CASTQRGDRHYGYTF.

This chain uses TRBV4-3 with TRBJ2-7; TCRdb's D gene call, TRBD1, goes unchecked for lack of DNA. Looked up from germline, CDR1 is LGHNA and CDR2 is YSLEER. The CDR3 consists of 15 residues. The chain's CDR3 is CASSQDSARAYEQYF.

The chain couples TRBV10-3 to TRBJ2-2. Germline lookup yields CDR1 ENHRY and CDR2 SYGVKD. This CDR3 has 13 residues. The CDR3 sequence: CAISEFVGGELFF.

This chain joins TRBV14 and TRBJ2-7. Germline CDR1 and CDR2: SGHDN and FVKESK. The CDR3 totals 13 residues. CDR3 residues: CASSQEVRYEQYF.

This CDR3 reads CSALLTTTDEQYF. The gene calls are TRBV20-1 and TRBJ2-7; the TCRdb D gene call, TRBD2, has no DNA to confirm it. Germline V gene lookup returns CDR1 DFQATT and CDR2 SNEGSKA (reference sequence). The CDR3 extends over 13 amino acids.

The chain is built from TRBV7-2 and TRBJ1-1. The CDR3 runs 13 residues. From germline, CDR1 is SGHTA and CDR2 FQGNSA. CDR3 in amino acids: CASSLLENTEAFF.

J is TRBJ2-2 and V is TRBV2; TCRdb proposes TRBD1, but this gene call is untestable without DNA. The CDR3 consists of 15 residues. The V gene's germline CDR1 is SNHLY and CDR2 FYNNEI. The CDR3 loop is CASSDSNREAGELFF. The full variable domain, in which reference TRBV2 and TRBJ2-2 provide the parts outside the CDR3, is EPEVTQTPSHQVTQMGQEVILRCVPISNHLYFYWYRQILGQKVEFLVSFYNNEISEKSEIFDDQFSVERPDGSNFTLKIRSTKLEDSAMYFCASSDSNREAGELFFGEGSRLTVL.

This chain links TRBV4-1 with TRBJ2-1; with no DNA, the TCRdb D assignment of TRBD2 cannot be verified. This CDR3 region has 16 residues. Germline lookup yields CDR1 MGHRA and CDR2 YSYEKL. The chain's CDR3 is CASSRLAGGPYNEQFF.